These T cell receptor beta chains were read from a single sample in a study of blood T cell repertoires in COVID-19. The table came from immunoSEQ multiplex PCR; TCRdb's copy has only in-frame clones and leaves some out. The repertoire consists of 120,000 or so clones, with approximately 90% occurring once and the leading ten covering less than 8%. Sequencing used peripheral blood. Receptor source: a middle-aged man with acute or convalescent COVID-19. The CDR3 runs from the conserved cysteine through the conserved F or W. A D gene is named only where the DNA matches it firmly. Size tells how often a clone was seen (once, few, many) or the class of an expanded clone, and some rows leave it out.

DNA,CDR3,length,J,D,size,V
TGTGCCATCAGGGACCGGGACAGGGGCCTCTACGAGCAGTACTTC,CAIRDRDRGLYEQYF,15,TRBJ2-7,TRBD1,NA,TRBV10-3
TGTGCCAGCAGCTCCACCGGGACAGGGGTCGACGAGCAGTACTTC,CASSSTGTGVDEQYF,15,TRBJ2-7,TRBD1,NA,TRBV5-5
TGTGCCAGCAGCTTAGACAGGGGAGTCGGGGAGCTGTTTTTT,CASSLDRGVGELFF,14,TRBJ2-2,TRBD1,NA,TRBV7-9
TGTGCCAGCCGCAAGACTAGGGAATCCTACGAGCAGTACTTC,CASRKTRESYEQYF,14,TRBJ2-7,NA,NA,TRBV19
TGTGCCACCAGTGATTCAACTAGCGGGAGCTACGAGCAGTACTTC,CATSDSTSGSYEQYF,15,TRBJ2-7,TRBD2,NA,TRBV24-1
TGTGCCAGTAGTTACAGGGGAAACTATGGCTACACCTTC,CASSYRGNYGYTF,13,TRBJ1-2,TRBD1,NA,TRBV19
TGTGCCAGCAGCCCCGTTAGCGGGAGACGAGATACGCAGTATTTT,CASSPVSGRRDTQYF,15,TRBJ2-3,TRBD2,NA,TRBV7-2
TGCAGCGTTGAAGATACAGGTGGCTATGGCTACACCTTC,CSVEDTGGYGYTF,13,TRBJ1-2,NA,once,TRBV29-1
TGTGCCAGTAGTATAGCTGGGACTAGCGACACCGGGGAGCTGTTTTTT,CASSIAGTSDTGELFF,16,TRBJ2-2,TRBD2,NA,TRBV19
TGTGCCAGCAGTTTACGCGGGGATCGGGGCGAAAAACTGTTTTTT,CASSLRGDRGEKLFF,15,TRBJ1-4,NA,NA,TRBV27
TGTGCCAGCAGCATCGGGACAGTGTATGGCTACACCTTC,CASSIGTVYGYTF,13,TRBJ1-2,TRBD1,NA,TRBV7-9
TGTGCCTGGGAACCGGGACAGGGTTTTCGTTATGGCTACACCTTC,CAWEPGQGFRYGYTF,15,TRBJ1-2,TRBD1,once,TRBV30
TGTGCCAGCAGCGTTGAGGGAATCAAGTATGGCTACACCTTC,CASSVEGIKYGYTF,14,TRBJ1-2,NA,NA,TRBV9
TGTGCCAGCAGTTCTGCAGGGCGGCCCTACGAGCAGTACTTC,CASSSAGRPYEQYF,14,TRBJ2-7,NA,NA,TRBV6-6
TGCGCCAGCAGCCCTCAACTAGCGGGCTTCTACAATGAGCAGTTCTTC,CASSPQLAGFYNEQFF,16,TRBJ2-1,TRBD2,NA,TRBV4-3
TGTGCCAGCAGCTTAGGTACAGTCGGTGGCTACACCTTC,CASSLGTVGGYTF,13,TRBJ1-2,NA,NA,TRBV7-9
TGTGCCAGCAGTTACCCGACCACAGGGGCGGGCACTGAAGCTTTCTTT,CASSYPTTGAGTEAFF,16,TRBJ1-1,TRBD1,NA,TRBV6-2/TRBV6-3
TGTGCCAGCAGTGCATGGGGGACATCCCAAGAGACCCAGTACTTC,CASSAWGTSQETQYF,15,TRBJ2-5,NA,NA,TRBV27
TGTGCCAGCCAAACCGGGACAGGGAGTACAGATGGCTACACCTTC,CASQTGTGSTDGYTF,15,TRBJ1-2,TRBD1,once,TRBV6-5
TGTGCCAGCAGCGTAGAACCGGGCACTGAAGCTTTCTTT,CASSVEPGTEAFF,13,TRBJ1-1,NA,once,TRBV9
TGCAGCGTGTGGGGGGGGCAAGAGACCCAGTACTTC,CSVWGGQETQYF,12,TRBJ2-5,TRBD2,NA,TRBV29-1
TGCGCCAGCAGCCCGCAGGGTCGGAACTATGGCTACACCTTC,CASSPQGRNYGYTF,14,TRBJ1-2,NA,NA,TRBV5-1
TGTGCCAGCAGTGAATGTCGGGAGCCGTCCTACGAGCAGTACTTC,CASSECREPSYEQYF,15,TRBJ2-7,NA,NA,TRBV25-1
TGTGCCTGGAGTGATATTGGGGCCGGGCTCGGGCAGTACTTC,CAWSDIGAGLGQYF,14,TRBJ2-7,NA,NA,TRBV30
TGTGCCAGCAGCTTGGGGGCGGGAGATCTCCGGTACAATGAGCAGTTCTTC,CASSLGAGDLRYNEQFF,17,TRBJ2-1,TRBD2,NA,TRBV5-8
TGTGCCAGCAGCTTTACTAGCGACACAGATACGCAGTATTTT,CASSFTSDTDTQYF,14,TRBJ2-3,TRBD2,NA,TRBV5-4
TGTGCCAGCAGCCCCCGACTCCTTGGCTCCTACAATGAGCAGTTCTTC,CASSPRLLGSYNEQFF,16,TRBJ2-1,NA,NA,TRBV11-3
TGCGCCAGCAGTGGGGTCCTTGGGCTCGCGCCCCTCCACTTT,CASSGVLGLAPLHF,14,TRBJ1-6,NA,once,TRBV10-2
TGCGCCAGCAGCCCTGCTGTATCATCAGCAACTAATGAAAAACTGTTTTTT,CASSPAVSSATNEKLFF,17,TRBJ1-4,NA,NA,TRBV4-1
TGTGCCAGCAGCTTAATAGCGGATACCTACGAGCAGTACTTC,CASSLIADTYEQYF,14,TRBJ2-7,NA,NA,TRBV7-9
TGTGCCAGCAGGGGACAGGGGCGAAACTATGGCTACACCTTC,CASRGQGRNYGYTF,14,TRBJ1-2,TRBD1,NA,TRBV2
TGTGCCACCAGTGATTTACCTTTGGGGACAGGTCCAGGCAAGCCCCAGCATTTT,CATSDLPLGTGPGKPQHF,18,TRBJ1-5,TRBD1,NA,TRBV24-1